This note documents a single T cell receptor beta chain sequence. This clonotype occurred a few times. Which antigen it targets is not known. No per-base quality is available; no much larger clone lies one base away. The sample comes from a study of T cells of healthy individuals (dated by TCRdb to 2017 to 2018). The library was made by 5' RACE. Sequencer: Illumina MiSeq. The public sequencing data were trimmed at Q25 with fastp and processed into clonotypes with MiXCR by TCRdb, which kept only in-frame beta chains. Merged by CDR3 protein, the rows form single entries marked with the most common genes and DNA. Counted in this sample were roughly 87,000 distinct CDR3 sequences; roughly 15% of them appeared once. Of the sample, under 7.5% falls within the top ten clones. The CDR3 holds 15 amino acids from the cysteine to the phenylalanine. Of the read, only the CDR3 DNA is kept; its 45 bases are in frame from base 1. V was cut back by 2 bases and J by 0 bases, leaving a gap of 9 bases between them. The germline V gene yields MNHEY for CDR1 and SVGAGI for CDR2.

In this chain, TRBV6-5 is recombined with TRBJ2-3; no confident D gene assignment can be made. The clonotype originates from a human donor in good health. DNA sequence: TGTGCCAGCAGTTACGGAGCGACTAGCACAGATACGCAGTATTTT. The encoded protein is CASSYGATSTDTQYF.